A selection of T cell receptor beta chains follows, all from one sample in a study of T cell repertoires in cytomegalovirus infection. Each CDR3 protein is one row after TCRdb ran MiXCR on the reads. This repertoire shows roughly 920,000 distinct CDR3 sequences, roughly 31% found once; its top ten account for roughly an eighth. These receptors have no known antigen. Sequencing used cultured CD8+ T cells from PBMCs, obtained from culture after CMV antigen stimulation. These receptors came from a human donor in good health (CMV status not recorded). Some clones in this sample may be carry-over from other donors' samples. CDR3s include the opening cysteine and the closing phenylalanine or tryptophan. The D gene is left open where the match is weak. Some rows have no size entry. The others give once, few or many, or a class for an expanded clone.

V	D	size	J	CDR3	DNA
TRBV11-1	TRBD1	many	TRBJ2-2	CASSSGQATGELFF	TGTGCCAGCAGCTCGGGACAGGCTACCGGGGAGCTGTTTTTT
TRBV7-9	-	-	TRBJ2-1	CARVIKSYPNEQFF	TGTGCCAGGGTGATTAAGTCCTACCCCAATGAGCAGTTCTTC
TRBV7-9	-	few	TRBJ2-3	CASSSPTISDTQYF	TGTGCCAGCAGCTCCCCTACAATTTCTGATACGCAGTATTTT
TRBV11-3	TRBD2	-	TRBJ2-1	CASSQVAGPPSSYNEQFF	TGTGCCAGCAGCCAGGTAGCGGGGCCCCCGAGCTCCTACAATGAGCAGTTCTTC
TRBV5-6	-	few	TRBJ2-1	CASSLETNEQFF	TGTGCCAGCAGCTTGGAGACTAATGAGCAGTTCTTC
TRBV5-5	-	few	TRBJ2-3	CASSLELGLGTDTQYF	TGTGCCAGCAGCTTGGAATTGGGCCTGGGCACAGATACGCAGTATTTT
TRBV6-6	-	-	TRBJ2-1	CASSYGGAGVEFF	TGTGCCAGCAGTTACGGGGGGGCCGGTGTAGAGTTCTTC
TRBV6-5	-	-	TRBJ2-7	CASSNPGIEYF	TGTGCCAGCAGCAACCCAGGGATCGAGTACTTC
TRBV7-9	-	few	TRBJ2-3	CASSHIGADTQYF	TGTGCCAGCAGCCACATAGGGGCAGATACGCAGTATTTT
TRBV29-1	-	once	TRBJ2-5	CSVEVHRVEETQYF	TGCAGCGTTGAAGTCCACAGGGTCGAAGAGACCCAGTACTTC
TRBV7-9	-	-	TRBJ2-1	CASSLELGFVNEQFF	TGTGCCAGCAGCTTAGAGTTAGGGTTCGTCAATGAGCAGTTCTTC
TRBV7-9	TRBD1	-	TRBJ1-1	CASSQGVGAFF	TGTGCCAGCAGCCAGGGGGTAGGGGCTTTCTTT
TRBV7-6	TRBD2	-	TRBJ2-5	CASSLPGADGGYQETQYF	TGTGCCAGCAGCTTACCGGGCGCGGACGGGGGGTACCAAGAGACCCAGTACTTC
TRBV7-9	-	few	TRBJ2-7	CASSFDSSIFYEQYF	TGTGCCAGCAGCTTCGACAGTTCGATCTTCTACGAGCAGTACTTC
TRBV19	-	few	TRBJ1-5	CASSVFEAAGQPQHF	TGTGCCAGTAGTGTGTTCGAGGCGGCCGGACAGCCCCAGCATTTT
TRBV11-2	-	few	TRBJ2-5	CASSMTGTYQETQYF	TGTGCCAGCAGCATGACGGGGACGTACCAAGAGACCCAGTACTTC
TRBV7-3	-	few	TRBJ2-2	CASSLEGETNTGELFF	TGTGCCAGCAGCCTAGAGGGGGAGACGAACACCGGGGAGCTGTTTTTT
TRBV7-1	-	-	TRBJ2-1	CANSPDGYYNEQFF	TGTGCCAACAGTCCGGACGGATACTACAATGAGCAGTTCTTC
TRBV20-1	TRBD1	once	TRBJ1-5	CSAPSGTGIRGPQHF	TGCAGTGCTCCGTCCGGGACAGGGATTCGAGGGCCCCAGCATTTT
TRBV9	TRBD1	few	TRBJ1-1	CASSARTGNTEAFF	TGTGCCAGCAGCGCACGGACAGGGAACACTGAAGCTTTCTTT
TRBV6-5	-	-	TRBJ1-1	CASSYTWIRPEAFF	TGTGCCAGCAGTTACACGTGGATTCGCCCTGAAGCTTTCTTT
TRBV7-9	TRBD2	-	TRBJ2-1	CASSSASGGSNEQFF	TGTGCCAGCAGCTCCGCGAGCGGGGGATCTAATGAGCAGTTCTTC
TRBV15	-	-	TRBJ1-5	CATSLHGAGNQPQHF	TGTGCCACTTCACTTCATGGCGCAGGCAATCAGCCCCAGCATTTT
TRBV7-2	-	-	TRBJ1-5	CASSLDVFGALSQHF	TGTGCCAGCAGCTTAGATGTGTTTGGGGCTTTGTCCCAGCATTTT
TRBV6-2/TRBV6-3	TRBD2	-	TRBJ2-2	CASSYSIQLAGNTGELFF	TGTGCCAGCAGTTACTCGATTCAACTAGCGGGGAACACCGGGGAGCTGTTTTTT
TRBV7-6	TRBD2	few	TRBJ2-3	CASSLWTSGVTDTQYF	TGTGCCAGCAGCTTATGGACTAGCGGGGTCACAGATACGCAGTATTTT
TRBV7-2	-	-	TRBJ2-7	CASSLSPFRSYEQYF	TGTGCCAGCAGCTTATCCCCGTTTAGGTCCTACGAGCAGTACTTC
TRBV7-8	-	many	TRBJ1-4	CASSLDGPWEKLFF	TGTGCCAGCAGCTTAGACGGGCCATGGGAAAAACTGTTTTTT
TRBV6-1	-	-	TRBJ2-1	CASSQIPPGRDEQFF	TGTGCCAGCAGTCAAATACCGCCGGGGCGCGATGAGCAGTTCTTC
TRBV10-2	TRBD1	-	TRBJ2-7	CASSGTGTGHEQYF	TGCGCCAGCAGTGGGACCGGGACAGGCCACGAGCAGTACTTC
TRBV7-8	-	few	TRBJ2-1	CASSASTGNEQFF	TGTGCCAGCAGCGCCTCCACGGGTAATGAGCAGTTCTTC
TRBV13	-	few	TRBJ1-2	CASSLGPVGLSNNGYTF	TGTGCCAGCAGCTTAGGCCCGGTAGGCCTTTCAAATAATGGCTACACCTTC
TRBV12-3/TRBV12-4	-	few	TRBJ2-7	CAKSRGKDEQYF	TGTGCCAAAAGCAGAGGGAAGGACGAGCAGTACTTC
TRBV4-3	-	-	TRBJ1-4	CASSPLTLTNEKLFF	TGCGCCAGCAGCCCATTGACATTAACTAATGAAAAACTGTTTTTT